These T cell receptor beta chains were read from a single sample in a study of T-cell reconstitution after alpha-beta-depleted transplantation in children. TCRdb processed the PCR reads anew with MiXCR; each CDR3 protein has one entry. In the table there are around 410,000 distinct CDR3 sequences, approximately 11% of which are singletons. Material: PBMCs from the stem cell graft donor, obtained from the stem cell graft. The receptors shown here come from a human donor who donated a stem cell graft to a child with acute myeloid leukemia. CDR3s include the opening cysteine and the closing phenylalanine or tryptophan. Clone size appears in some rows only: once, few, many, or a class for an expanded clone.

CDR3aa: CASSAGTARVLETQYF; v_gene: TRBV9; j_gene: TRBJ2-5; abundance: few
CDR3aa: CAWSVLDNYGYTF; v_gene: TRBV30; j_gene: TRBJ1-2; abundance: few
CDR3aa: CSVAVSGGGTGELFF; v_gene: TRBV29-1; j_gene: TRBJ2-2; abundance: .
CDR3aa: CSVRDRDFYEQYF; v_gene: TRBV29-1; j_gene: TRBJ2-7; abundance: few
CDR3aa: CASSRRGATDTQYF; v_gene: TRBV6-1; j_gene: TRBJ2-3; abundance: few
CDR3aa: CASSLGARGNGETQYF; v_gene: TRBV7-6; j_gene: TRBJ2-5; abundance: .
CDR3aa: CSVVRGLAGELFF; v_gene: TRBV29-1; j_gene: TRBJ2-2; abundance: .
CDR3aa: CASSPWTGGNTEAFF; v_gene: TRBV14; j_gene: TRBJ1-1; abundance: few
CDR3aa: CASSSRGTISYNEQFF; v_gene: TRBV5-5; j_gene: TRBJ2-1; abundance: .
CDR3aa: CASSLRTGPTYEQYF; v_gene: TRBV5-1; j_gene: TRBJ2-7; abundance: .
CDR3aa: CASSLRGEPYNEQFF; v_gene: TRBV5-1; j_gene: TRBJ2-1; abundance: .
CDR3aa: CSVEQGPGYGYTF; v_gene: TRBV29-1; j_gene: TRBJ1-2; abundance: many
CDR3aa: CASSVRASNTGELFF; v_gene: TRBV7-8; j_gene: TRBJ2-2; abundance: few